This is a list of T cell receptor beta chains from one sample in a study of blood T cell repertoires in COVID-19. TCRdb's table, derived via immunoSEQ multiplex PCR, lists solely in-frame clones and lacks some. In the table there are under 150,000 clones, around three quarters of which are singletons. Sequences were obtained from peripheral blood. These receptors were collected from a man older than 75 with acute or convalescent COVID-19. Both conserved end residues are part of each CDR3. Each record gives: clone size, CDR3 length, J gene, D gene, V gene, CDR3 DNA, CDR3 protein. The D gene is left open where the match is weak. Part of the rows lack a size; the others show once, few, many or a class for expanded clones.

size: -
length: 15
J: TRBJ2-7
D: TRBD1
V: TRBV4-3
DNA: TGCGCCAGCAGCCTCCGGGACAGGGACTCCTACGAGCAGTACTTC
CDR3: CASSLRDRDSYEQYF

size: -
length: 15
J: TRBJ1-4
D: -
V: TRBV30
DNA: TGTGCCTGGAGTGTACTTACAGGGTCTAATGAAAAACTGTTTTTT
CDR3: CAWSVLTGSNEKLFF

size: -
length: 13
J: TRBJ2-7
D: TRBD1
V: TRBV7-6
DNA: TGTGCCAGCAGCTCGACAGGGTGGAACGAGCAGTACTTC
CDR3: CASSSTGWNEQYF

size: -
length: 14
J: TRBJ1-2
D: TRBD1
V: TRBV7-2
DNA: TGTGCCAGCAGCTCACAGGGGTCGGGCTATGGCTACACCTTC
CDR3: CASSSQGSGYGYTF

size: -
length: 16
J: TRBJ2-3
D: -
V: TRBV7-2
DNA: TGTGCCAGCAGCTTAGAGGGCGGAGGAATCGCAGATACGCAGTATTTT
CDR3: CASSLEGGGIADTQYF

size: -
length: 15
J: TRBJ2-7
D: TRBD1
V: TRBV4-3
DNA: TGCGCCAGCAGCCATATAACAGGGGGCTCATACGAGCAGTACTTC
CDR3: CASSHITGGSYEQYF

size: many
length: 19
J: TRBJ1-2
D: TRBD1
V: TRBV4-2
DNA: TGTGCCAGCAGCCAAGACGACCCCTTTTCGGACAGGGAGGACTATGGCTACACCTTC
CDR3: CASSQDDPFSDREDYGYTF

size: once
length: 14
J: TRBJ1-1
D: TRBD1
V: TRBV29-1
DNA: TGCAGCGTATGGGGGGGACAGGGAGGAACTGAAGCTTTCTTT
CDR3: CSVWGGQGGTEAFF

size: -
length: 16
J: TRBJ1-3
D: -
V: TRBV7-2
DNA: TGTGCCAGCAGCCGCGTCGGGGGGAGCTCTGGAAACACCATATATTTT
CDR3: CASSRVGGSSGNTIYF

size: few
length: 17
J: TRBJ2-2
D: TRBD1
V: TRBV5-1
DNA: TGCGCCAGCAGCGTATTAACAGGGGTCGGGAACACCGGGGAGCTGTTTTTT
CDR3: CASSVLTGVGNTGELFF

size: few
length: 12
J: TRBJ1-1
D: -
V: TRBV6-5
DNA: TGTGCCAGCAGAAAGCTGAACACTGAAGCTTTCTTT
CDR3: CASRKLNTEAFF

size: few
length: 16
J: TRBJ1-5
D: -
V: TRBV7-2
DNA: TGTGCCAGCAGCTTAGCAGTAAATGAGGGCAATCAGCCCCAGCATTTT
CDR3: CASSLAVNEGNQPQHF

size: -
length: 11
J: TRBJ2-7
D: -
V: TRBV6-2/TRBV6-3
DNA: TGTGCCAGCAGTGGAGCCTACGAGCAGTACTTC
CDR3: CASSGAYEQYF

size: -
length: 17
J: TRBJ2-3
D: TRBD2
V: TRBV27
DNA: TGTGCCAGCCGGGGGGCTAGCGGGGGGGCCAGAACAGATACGCAGTATTTT
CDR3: CASRGASGGARTDTQYF

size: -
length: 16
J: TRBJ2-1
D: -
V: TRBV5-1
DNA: TGCGCCAGCAGCGTCGGACATAGTAGCTCCTACAATGAGCAGTTCTTC
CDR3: CASSVGHSSSYNEQFF

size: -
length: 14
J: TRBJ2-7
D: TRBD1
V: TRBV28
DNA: TGTGCCAGCAGTGGGACAGGCGTTCCCTACGAGCAGTACTTC
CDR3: CASSGTGVPYEQYF